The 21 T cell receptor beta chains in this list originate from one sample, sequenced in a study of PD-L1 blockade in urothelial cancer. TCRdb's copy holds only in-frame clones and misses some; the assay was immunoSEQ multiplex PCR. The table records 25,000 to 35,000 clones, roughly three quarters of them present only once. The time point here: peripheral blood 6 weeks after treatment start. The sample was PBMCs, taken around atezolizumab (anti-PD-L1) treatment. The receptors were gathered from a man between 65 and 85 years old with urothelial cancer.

The CDR3 DNA follows: TGTGCCAGCAGTCATGGGACAGGTTCCTACAATGAGCAGTTCTTC. It codes for CASSHGTGSYNEQFF. The gene calls are TRBV27 and TRBJ2-1, with TRBD1 matching over 8 bases. There are 15 residues in the CDR3. The J segment lost 1 base and the V segment lost 5 bases, leaving 4 bases of the junction unmatched. CDR1 and CDR2 from the germline V gene are MNHEY and SMNVEV (reference sequence).

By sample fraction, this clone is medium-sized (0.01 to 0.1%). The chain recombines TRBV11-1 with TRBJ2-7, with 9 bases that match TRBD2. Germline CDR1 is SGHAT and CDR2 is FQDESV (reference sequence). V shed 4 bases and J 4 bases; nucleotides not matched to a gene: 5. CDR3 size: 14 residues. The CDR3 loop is CASSSGTSSYEQYF. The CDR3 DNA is TGTGCCAGCAGCTCCGGGACTAGCTCATACGAGCAGTACTTC.

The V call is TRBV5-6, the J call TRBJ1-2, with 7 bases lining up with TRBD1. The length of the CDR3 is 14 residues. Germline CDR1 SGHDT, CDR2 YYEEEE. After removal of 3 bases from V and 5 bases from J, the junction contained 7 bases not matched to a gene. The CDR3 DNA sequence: TGTGCCAGCAGCTCCATGGGACAGCGATATGGCTACACCTTC. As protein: CASSSMGQRYGYTF. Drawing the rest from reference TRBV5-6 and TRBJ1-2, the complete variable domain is DAGVTQSPTHLIKTRGQQVTLRCSPKSGHDTVSWYQQALGQGPQFIFQYYEEEERQRGNFPDRFSGHQFPNYSSELNVNALLLGDSALYLCASSSMGQRYGYTFGSGTRLTVV.

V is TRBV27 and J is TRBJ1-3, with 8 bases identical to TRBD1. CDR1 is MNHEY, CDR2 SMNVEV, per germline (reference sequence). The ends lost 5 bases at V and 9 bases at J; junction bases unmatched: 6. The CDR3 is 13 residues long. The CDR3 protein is CASSTRTGSTIYF. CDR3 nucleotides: TGTGCCAGCAGTACACGGACAGGGAGCACCATATATTTT.

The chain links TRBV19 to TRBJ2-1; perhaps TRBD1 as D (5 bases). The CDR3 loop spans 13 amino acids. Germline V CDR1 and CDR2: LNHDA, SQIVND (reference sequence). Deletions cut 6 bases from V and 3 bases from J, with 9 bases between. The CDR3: CASRDSHYNEQFF. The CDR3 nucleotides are TGTGCCAGTAGAGACAGCCACTACAATGAGCAGTTCTTC.

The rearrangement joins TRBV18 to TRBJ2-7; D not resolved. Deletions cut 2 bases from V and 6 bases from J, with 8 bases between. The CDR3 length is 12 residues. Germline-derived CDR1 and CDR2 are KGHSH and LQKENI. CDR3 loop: CASSPTQVEQYF. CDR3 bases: TGTGCCAGCTCACCAACCCAGGTCGAGCAGTACTTC.

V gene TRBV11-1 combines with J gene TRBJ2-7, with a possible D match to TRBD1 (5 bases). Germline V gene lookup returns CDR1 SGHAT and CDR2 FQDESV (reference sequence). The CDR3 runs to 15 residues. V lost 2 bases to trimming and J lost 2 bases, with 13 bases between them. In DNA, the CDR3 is TGTGCCAGCAGCTTACTTCAGGTAGGGGCCTACGAGCAGTACTTC. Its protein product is CASSLLQVGAYEQYF.

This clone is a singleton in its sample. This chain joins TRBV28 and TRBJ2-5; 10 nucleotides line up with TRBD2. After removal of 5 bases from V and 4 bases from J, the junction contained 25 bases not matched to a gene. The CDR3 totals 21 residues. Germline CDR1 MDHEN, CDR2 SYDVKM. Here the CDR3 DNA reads TGTGCCAGCAGTCCAATCGTATCAAGCGGGAGGGCGAGGGGGTTCGGAGAGACCCAGTACTTC. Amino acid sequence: CASSPIVSSGRARGFGETQYF.

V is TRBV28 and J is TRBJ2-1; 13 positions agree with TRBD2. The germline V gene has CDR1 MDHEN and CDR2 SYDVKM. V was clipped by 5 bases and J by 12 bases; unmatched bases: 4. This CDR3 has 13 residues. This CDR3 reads CASSRLAGGSQFF. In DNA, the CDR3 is TGTGCCAGCAGTAGACTAGCGGGAGGCTCGCAGTTCTTC.

DNA of the CDR3: TGTGCCTGGAGCCGACTAGCGGGGTTAAGCTCCTACAATGAGCAGTTCTTC. Residues: CAWSRLAGLSSYNEQFF. The chain is built from TRBV30 and TRBJ2-1, with 11 bases fitting TRBD2. With V trimmed by 3 bases and J by 0 bases, 7 bases remained unmatched. CDR1 and CDR2 from the germline V gene are GTSNPN and SVGIG (reference sequence). The CDR3 has 17 amino acids. Combining the CDR3 with reference TRBV30 and TRBJ2-1 gives the whole variable domain SQTIHQWPATLVQPVGSPLSLECTVEGTSNPNLYWYRQAAGRGLQLLFYSVGIGQISSEVPQNLSASRPQDRQFILSSKKLLLSDSGFYLCAWSRLAGLSSYNEQFFGPGTRLTVL.

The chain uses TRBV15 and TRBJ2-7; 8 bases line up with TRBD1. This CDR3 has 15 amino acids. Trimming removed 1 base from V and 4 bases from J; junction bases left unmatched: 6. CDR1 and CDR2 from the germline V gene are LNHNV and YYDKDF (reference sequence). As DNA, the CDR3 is TGTGCCACCAGCAGAGCTGGGACAGGCGGTTACGAGCAGTACTTC. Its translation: CATSRAGTGGYEQYF.

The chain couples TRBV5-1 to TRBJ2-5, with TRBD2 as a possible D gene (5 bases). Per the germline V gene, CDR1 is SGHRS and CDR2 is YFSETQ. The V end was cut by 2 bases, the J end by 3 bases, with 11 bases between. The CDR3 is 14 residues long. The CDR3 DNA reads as TGCGCCAGCAGCTTCTTCGGGGAGAAAGAGACCCAGTACTTC. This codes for CASSFFGEKETQYF.

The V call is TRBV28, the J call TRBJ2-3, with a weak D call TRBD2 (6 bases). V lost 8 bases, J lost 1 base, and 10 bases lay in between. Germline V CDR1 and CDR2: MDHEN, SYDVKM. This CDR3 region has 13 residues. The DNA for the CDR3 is TGTGCCAGCGGTTCTAGCGGCACAGATACGCAGTATTTT. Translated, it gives CASGSSGTDTQYF.

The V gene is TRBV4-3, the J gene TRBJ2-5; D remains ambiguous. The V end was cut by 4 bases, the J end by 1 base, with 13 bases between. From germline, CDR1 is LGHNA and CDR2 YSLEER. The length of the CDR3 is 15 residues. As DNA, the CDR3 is TGCGCCAGCAGCCCGACGGTTTCTAGCCAAGAGACCCAGTACTTC. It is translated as CASSPTVSSQETQYF.

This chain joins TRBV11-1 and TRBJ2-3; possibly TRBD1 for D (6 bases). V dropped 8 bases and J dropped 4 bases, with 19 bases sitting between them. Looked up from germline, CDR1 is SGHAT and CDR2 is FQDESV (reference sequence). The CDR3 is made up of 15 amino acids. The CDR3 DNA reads TGTGCCAGCGTGGGTTTGAACAGGGAGTCAGATACGCAGTATTTT. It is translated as CASVGLNRESDTQYF.

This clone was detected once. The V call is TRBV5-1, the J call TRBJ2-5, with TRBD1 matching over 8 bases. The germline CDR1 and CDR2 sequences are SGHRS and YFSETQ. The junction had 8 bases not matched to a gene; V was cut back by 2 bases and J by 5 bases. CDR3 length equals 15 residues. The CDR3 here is CASSLETGVGETQYF. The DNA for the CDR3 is TGCGCCAGCAGCTTAGAGACAGGGGTTGGGGAGACCCAGTACTTC.

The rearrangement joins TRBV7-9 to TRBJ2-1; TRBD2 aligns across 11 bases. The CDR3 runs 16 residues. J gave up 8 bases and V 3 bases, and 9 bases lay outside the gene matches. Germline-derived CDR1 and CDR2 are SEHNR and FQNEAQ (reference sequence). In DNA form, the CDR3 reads TGTGCCAGCAGCTTGGGTCGGCTAGCGGGAGGCTATGAGCAGTTCTTC. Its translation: CASSLGRLAGGYEQFF.

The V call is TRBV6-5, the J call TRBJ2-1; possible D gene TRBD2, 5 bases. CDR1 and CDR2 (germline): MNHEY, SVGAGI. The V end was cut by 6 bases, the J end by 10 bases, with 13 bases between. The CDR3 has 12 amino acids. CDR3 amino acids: CASRSGPGEQFF. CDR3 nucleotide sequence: TGTGCCAGCAGGTCAGGCCCGGGGGAGCAGTTCTTC.

The CDR3 protein is CASSLFRGAGNEQFF. In DNA, the CDR3 is TGCGCCAGCAGCTTGTTCAGGGGGGCGGGCAATGAGCAGTTCTTC. The chain links TRBV5-1 to TRBJ2-1, with a possible D match to TRBD1 (7 bases). Germline CDR1 reads SGHRS; CDR2 reads YFSETQ. The CDR3 spans 15 residues. V lost 1 base to trimming and J lost 6 bases, with 14 bases between them.

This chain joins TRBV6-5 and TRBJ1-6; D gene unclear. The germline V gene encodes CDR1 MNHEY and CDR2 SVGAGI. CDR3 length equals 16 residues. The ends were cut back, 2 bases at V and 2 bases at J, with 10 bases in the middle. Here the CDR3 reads CASSYDSEPYNSPLHF. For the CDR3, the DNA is TGTGCCAGCAGTTACGATTCAGAACCCTATAATTCACCCCTCCACTTT.

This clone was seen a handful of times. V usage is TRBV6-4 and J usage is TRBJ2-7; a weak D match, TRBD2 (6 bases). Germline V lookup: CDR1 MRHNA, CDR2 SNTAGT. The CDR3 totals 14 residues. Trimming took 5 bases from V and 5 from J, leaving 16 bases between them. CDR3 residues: CASSQYGWGDEQYF. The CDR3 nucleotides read TGTGCCAGCAGTCAATATGGGTGGGGGGACGAGCAGTACTTC.